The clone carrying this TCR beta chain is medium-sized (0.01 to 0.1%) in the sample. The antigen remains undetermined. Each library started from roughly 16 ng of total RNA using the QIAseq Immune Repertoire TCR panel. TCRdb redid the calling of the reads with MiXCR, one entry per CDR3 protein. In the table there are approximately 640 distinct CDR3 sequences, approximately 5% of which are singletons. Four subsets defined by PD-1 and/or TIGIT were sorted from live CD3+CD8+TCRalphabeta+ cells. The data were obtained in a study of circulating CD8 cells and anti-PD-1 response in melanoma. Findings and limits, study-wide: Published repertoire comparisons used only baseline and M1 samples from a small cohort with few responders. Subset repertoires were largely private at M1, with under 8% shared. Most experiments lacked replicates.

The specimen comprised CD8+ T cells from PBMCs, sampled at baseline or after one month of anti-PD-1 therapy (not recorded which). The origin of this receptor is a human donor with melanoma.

CDR3 sequence reads: CASSRGETQYF. The CDR3 coding sequence is TGTGCCAGCTCGCGGGGAGAGACCCAGTACTTC. The chain recombines TRBV27 with TRBJ2-5; D is perhaps TRBD2 (6 bases). The germline V and J ends were trimmed by 8 bases and 4 bases, with 8 bases remaining between them. This CDR3 has 11 residues. The germline CDR1 and CDR2 sequences are MNHEY and SMNVEV (reference sequence).